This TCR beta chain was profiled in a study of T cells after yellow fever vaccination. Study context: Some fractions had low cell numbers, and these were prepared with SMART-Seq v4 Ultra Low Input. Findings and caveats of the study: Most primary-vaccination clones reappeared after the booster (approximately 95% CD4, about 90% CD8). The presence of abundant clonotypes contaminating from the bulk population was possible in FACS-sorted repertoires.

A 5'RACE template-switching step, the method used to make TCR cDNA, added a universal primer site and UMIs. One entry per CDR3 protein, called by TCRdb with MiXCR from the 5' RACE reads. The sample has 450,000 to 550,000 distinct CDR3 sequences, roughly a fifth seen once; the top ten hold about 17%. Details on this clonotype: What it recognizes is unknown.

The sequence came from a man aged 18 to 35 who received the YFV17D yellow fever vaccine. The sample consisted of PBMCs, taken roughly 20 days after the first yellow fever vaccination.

The CDR3, as DNA: TGTGCCAGCAGCCAAATAGCGGGGGGTATAGGGACCCAGTACTTC. Its protein product is CASSQIAGGIGTQYF. The chain joins TRBV3-1 to TRBJ2-5; 10 bases match TRBD2. The CDR3 spans 15 residues. Germline values: CDR1 LGHDT, CDR2 YNNKEL (reference sequence). V was clipped by 2 bases and J by 7 bases; unmatched bases: 7.